The 9 T cell receptor beta chains in this list originate from one sample, sequenced in a study of low-dose radiotherapy and immunotherapy resistance in tumors. cDNA synthesis used a TRAV/TRBV-specific primer set for both chains. With a constant-region primer and a V-primer adapter, TCRs were subjected to approximately 20 PCR cycles of amplification. MiXCR was run by TCRdb on the reads, yielding one entry per CDR3 protein. The sample lists approximately 42,000 distinct CDR3 sequences; less than 30% were seen once. Time point given: after trial treatment. Treatment reported: LDRT plus nivolumab, ipilimumab, low-dose cyclophosphamide and aspirin (RACIN trial). Sequencing used PBMCs, obtained after low-dose radiotherapy plus immunotherapy. All receptors derive from a male donor with prostate cancer.

V gene TRBV7-2 combines with J gene TRBJ2-3, with TRBD2 matching over 12 bases. CDR1 and CDR2 from the germline V gene are SGHTA and FQGNSA. Unmatched junction bases numbered 2, after V lost 5 bases and J lost 2 bases. The CDR3 consists of 15 residues. CDR3 sequence reads: CASSRTSGVTDTQYF. The DNA for the CDR3 is TGTGCCAGCAGCCGGACTAGCGGGGTCACAGATACGCAGTATTTT.

This clonotype was seen at least ten times. This chain connects TRBV5-5 to TRBJ1-1; D is uncertain. V was clipped by 6 bases and J by 0 bases, with 9 bases between them. The CDR3 has 13 amino acids. Per germline, CDR1 SGHKS and CDR2 YYEKEE (reference sequence). The CDR3 DNA follows: TGTGCCAGCATCCCTGAGATGAACACTGAAGCTTTCTTT. Its protein product is CASIPEMNTEAFF.

This clonotype was counted many times. CDR3 region: CASTGQETQYF. The DNA for the CDR3 is TGTGCCAGCACCGGCCAAGAGACCCAGTACTTC. V gene TRBV12-3 or TRBV12-4 combines with J gene TRBJ2-5; D uncertain. V dropped 7 bases and J dropped 1 base, with 4 bases sitting between them. The CDR3 runs 11 residues.

The chain combines TRBV7-9 with TRBJ2-1; 10 bases line up with TRBD2. The CDR3 is 15 residues long. J was trimmed by 7 bases and V by 6 bases; bases with no gene match: 9. Germline V gene lookup returns CDR1 SEHNR and CDR2 FQNEAQ (reference sequence). The CDR3 bases are TGTGCCAGCAGAGATAGCGGGGGGCCAGGGAATGAGCAGTTCTTC. Translating gives CASRDSGGPGNEQFF.

J is TRBJ2-7 and V is TRBV7-8; a possible D gene is TRBD2 (6 bases). The CDR3 loop spans 16 amino acids. CDR1 and CDR2 (germline): SGHVS, FQNEAQ. V lost 4 bases and J lost 1, with 17 bases in between. CDR3 protein: CASSSRPRGRSYEQYF. The DNA of the CDR3 is TGTGCCAGCAGCTCCCGTCCGCGGGGCCGATCCTACGAGCAGTACTTC.

This clonotype rates as medium-sized. This chain connects TRBV3-1 to TRBJ2-6; D tentatively reads TRBD1 or TRBD2 (5 bases each). V was clipped by 8 bases and J by 0 bases, with 23 bases between them. From germline, CDR1 is LGHDT and CDR2 YNNKEL (reference sequence). The length of the CDR3 is 19 residues. The CDR3: CASCLGRIFSSSGANVLTF. CDR3 nucleotides: TGTGCCAGCTGTTTGGGACGGATTTTTAGCAGCTCTGGGGCCAACGTCCTGACTTTC.

This clonotype was seen a handful of times. The chain uses TRBV7-6 and TRBJ2-3, with D hard to call. CDR1 and CDR2 (germline): SGHVS, FNYEAQ. V gave up 2 bases and J gave up 1 base, with 10 bases separating them. The CDR3 is 15 amino acids. CDR3 DNA sequence: TGTGCCAGCAGCTTATTTGAACAGCGCACAGATACGCAGTATTTT. Translated, it gives CASSLFEQRTDTQYF.

This clonotype was found a few times. This rearrangement joins TRBV5-5 to TRBJ2-5; TRBD1 matches at 7 bases. The length of the CDR3 is 14 residues. The ends lost 4 bases at V and 4 bases at J; junction bases unmatched: 7. CDR1 and CDR2 (germline): SGHKS, YYEKEE (reference sequence). The CDR3 bases are TGTGCCAGCAGCCTGGGACAGTTCTTAGAGACCCAGTACTTC. This encodes CASSLGQFLETQYF.

This clonotype was found many times. The chain recombines TRBV9 with TRBJ2-5, with 7 bases that match TRBD1. This CDR3 has 17 amino acids. Germline CDR1 reads SGDLS; CDR2 reads YYNGEE. The V segment lost 0 bases and the J segment 4 bases; nucleotides outside the gene matches: 12. This CDR3 reads CASSVAQGQPWGETQYF. CDR3 coding DNA: TGTGCCAGCAGCGTAGCTCAGGGACAGCCTTGGGGAGAGACCCAGTACTTC. Full variable domain (missing parts from reference TRBV9 and TRBJ2-5): DSGVTQTPKHLITATGQRVTLRCSPRSGDLSVYWYQQSLDQGLQFLIQYYNGEERAKGNILERFSAQQFPDLHSELNLSSLELGDSALYFCASSVAQGQPWGETQYFGPGTRLLVL.